Listed below are T cell receptor beta chains from one sample, sequenced in a study of blood T cell repertoires in COVID-19. The assay was immunoSEQ multiplex PCR, and TCRdb's table has in-frame clones only and misses some. The data hold about 140,000 clones, with around 82% observed a single time. Sequencing was performed on PBMCs or T cells enriched from blood (not recorded which). The source of these receptors is a man aged 40-49 years with acute COVID-19. The CDR3 runs from the conserved cysteine through the conserved F or W. A D gene is named only where the DNA matches it firmly. The size entry is marked missing in some rows and otherwise reads once, few, many or a size class.

d_call	clone_size	j_call	v_call	cdr3_aa	cdr3_nt
-	-	TRBJ1-1	TRBV30	CAWTRGGMNTEAFF	TGTGCCTGGACGAGGGGGGGGATGAACACTGAAGCTTTCTTT
TRBD2	few	TRBJ2-5	TRBV28	CASSPGTSVGETQYF	TGTGCCAGCAGTCCGGGGACTAGCGTCGGAGAGACCCAGTACTTC
-	-	TRBJ2-2	TRBV28	CASSLPLTGKNTGELFF	TGTGCCAGCAGCTTGCCCCTGACAGGAAAGAACACCGGGGAGCTGTTTTTT
-	-	TRBJ1-1	TRBV3-1/TRBV3-2	CASSQTGLNTEAFF	TGTGCCAGCAGCCAAACAGGGTTGAACACTGAAGCTTTCTTT
-	-	TRBJ1-1	TRBV29-1	CSVAPGGSAFF	TGCAGCGTTGCCCCCGGAGGGTCTGCTTTCTTT
TRBD1	-	TRBJ2-1	TRBV9	CASSVEGARYNEQFF	TGTGCCAGCAGCGTAGAGGGGGCAAGGTACAATGAGCAGTTCTTC
-	-	TRBJ2-7	TRBV10-2	CASGTGRREQYF	TGCGCCAGCGGGACGGGGAGGCGCGAGCAGTACTTC
-	-	TRBJ2-2	TRBV19	CASRPQLRGYGSGELFF	TGTGCCAGTAGGCCTCAGTTGCGGGGTTATGGGTCCGGGGAGCTGTTTTTT
TRBD2	-	TRBJ2-1	TRBV5-6	CASSFRTSVFNEQFF	TGTGCCAGCAGCTTTAGGACTAGCGTATTCAATGAGCAGTTCTTC
-	-	TRBJ2-3	TRBV7-2	CASRPGGTDTQYF	TGTGCCAGCAGGCCGGGAGGCACAGATACGCAGTATTTT
-	-	TRBJ2-1	TRBV7-2	CASSAPSASTEQFF	TGTGCCAGCAGCGCACCATCCGCTAGCACTGAGCAGTTCTTC
TRBD2	once	TRBJ2-7	TRBV3-1/TRBV3-2	CASSQDHSGRVFSYEQYF	TGTGCCAGCAGCCAAGATCACAGCGGGAGGGTATTCTCCTACGAGCAGTACTTC
TRBD1	-	TRBJ1-6	TRBV7-6	CASSLASRGLRSPLHF	TGTGCCAGCAGCTTAGCTTCTAGGGGGCTTAGGTCACCCCTCCACTTT